Sequencing of this TCR beta chain was carried out in a study of TIL therapy for anti-PD-1-resistant metastatic lung cancer. The wider study: Median tumor mutation burden was under 1.9 mutations per megabase. Points from the study as a whole: TIL clonotype persistence in blood showed no apparent association with response.

Time point in this sample: pre-treatment sample, taken before nivolumab and TIL therapy. On this clone: Antigen: not known.

The immunoSEQ assay was v3. Using immunoSEQ multiplex PCR, the repertoire was profiled, and TCRdb retains in-frame clones only, with some absent. The sample has tens of thousands of clones; 69% are singletons. J lost 3 bases, V lost 5 bases, and 12 bases had no gene match. The CDR3 is made up of 16 amino acids. CDR1 and CDR2 from the germline V gene are SGHRS and YFSETQ. The TCR sequence derives from a person aged 25 to 80 with non-small cell lung cancer. The sequences come from blood, collected at baseline. The chain joins TRBV5-1 to TRBJ1-1; TRBD1 matches at 8 bases. CDR3 in DNA: TGCGCCAGCAGACCCCAGGGGGCGAGTTCTTACACTGAAGCTTTCTTT. It specifies CASRPQGASSYTEAFF.